This T cell receptor (beta chain) stems from a study of graft-versus-host responses after intestinal transplantation. Across the study: All recipients were given anti-thymocyte globulin induction, and tacrolimus and steroids were then administered for about three years.

Looked up from germline, CDR1 is SGHVS and CDR2 is FQNEAQ. The J segment lost 11 bases and the V segment lost 1 base, leaving 9 bases of the junction unmatched. There are 15 residues in the CDR3. Clones were sequenced by immunoSEQ multiplex PCR, and TCRdb holds only the in-frame ones, with some missing. The sample yields approximately 76,000 clones, roughly 84% seen once. The sample holds one count of this clone. Its antigen is undetermined. The material was unstimulated CD4+ T cells sorted from spleen or lymph node cells, obtained before transplant. This receptor was taken from a human donor who was the organ donor for an intestinal transplant. This chain joins TRBV7-8 and TRBJ2-1; TRBD2 agrees at 9 bases. The CDR3 nucleotides are TGTGCCAGCAGCTTAGGCGGGGGGGACCCAATGAAGCAGTTCTTC. Its protein product is CASSLGGGDPMKQFF.